The rows below give T cell receptor beta chains drawn from one sample of a study of blood T cell repertoires in COVID-19. Produced via immunoSEQ multiplex PCR; TCRdb's table is partial and in-frame only. The sample shows 250,000 or so clones, 70% to 90% of them seen only once. Material for sequencing was PBMCs or T cells enriched from blood (not recorded which). Receptor source: a woman in her twenties or thirties with acute COVID-19. The CDR3 runs from the conserved cysteine through the conserved F or W. Each record gives: CDR3 protein, CDR3 DNA, V gene, D gene, clone size, J gene. D genes are given only for firm matches. Only part of the rows carry a size: once, few, many, or a class if the clone is expanded.

CASSSSDQDRVPGNTIYF TGTGCCAGCAGCTCTTCAGACCAAGACAGGGTACCTGGAAACACCATATATTTT TRBV7-3 TRBD1 once TRBJ1-3
CASSSKASGSYEQYF TGTGCCAGCAGCTCGAAAGCTAGCGGGAGCTACGAGCAGTACTTC TRBV5-4 TRBD2 - TRBJ2-7
CASMREWGTDTQYF TGTGCCAGCATGCGGGAGTGGGGCACAGATACGCAGTATTTT TRBV28 TRBD2 - TRBJ2-3
CASSLGSGDTQYF TGTGCCAGCAGTTTGGGTAGCGGAGATACGCAGTATTTT TRBV28 - - TRBJ2-3
CASSLSTGGWSSYEQYF TGTGCCAGCAGTTTATCCACTGGGGGCTGGAGCTCCTACGAGCAGTACTTC TRBV28 - - TRBJ2-7
CASSQRAGLAGVGNEQFF TGTGCCAGCAGCCAACGCGCGGGACTAGCGGGAGTAGGCAATGAGCAGTTCTTC TRBV4-2 TRBD2 - TRBJ2-1
CASRGQYSNQPQHF TGTGCCAGCAGGGGACAGTATAGCAATCAGCCCCAGCATTTT TRBV27 TRBD1 - TRBJ1-5
CASSLSSGPPYEQYF TGTGCCAGCAGCCTTTCTAGCGGGCCCCCCTACGAGCAGTACTTC TRBV7-3 TRBD2 - TRBJ2-7
CASSLSAWNRGDWGYTF TGTGCCAGCAGTCTTTCCGCCTGGAACAGGGGGGATTGGGGCTACACCTTC TRBV27 TRBD1 - TRBJ1-2
CASSLLQPATLYEQYF TGCGCCAGCAGCTTGTTACAGCCGGCCACCCTCTACGAGCAGTACTTC TRBV5-1 - - TRBJ2-7
CASSLSSSRTDTQYF TGTGCCAGCAGCTTGTCCTCTAGCAGGACAGATACGCAGTATTTT TRBV7-9 - - TRBJ2-3
CASSDLVEESSSLRKQYF TGTGCCAGCAGTGACCTGGTTGAGGAGAGCAGCTCTCTACGAAAGCAGTACTTC TRBV25-1 - - TRBJ2-7
CASSVGGTGSYNEQFF TGTGCCAGCAGCGTAGGTGGGACAGGGTCCTACAATGAGCAGTTCTTC TRBV9 TRBD1 - TRBJ2-1
CASSWGTAFNYGYTF TGTGCCAGCAGCTGGGGGACAGCTTTTAACTATGGCTACACCTTC TRBV11-1 TRBD1 - TRBJ1-2
CASKDRGGTEAFF TGTGCCAGTAAAGACAGGGGCGGCACTGAAGCTTTCTTT TRBV19 TRBD1 - TRBJ1-1
CSALGQGLYEQYF TGCAGCGCCCTGGGACAGGGCCTCTACGAGCAGTACTTC TRBV29-1 TRBD1 - TRBJ2-7
CATSRDLASGYTGELFF TGTGCCACCAGCAGAGATTTGGCTAGCGGGTACACCGGGGAGCTGTTTTTT TRBV15 TRBD2 - TRBJ2-2
CASSQSDTQYF TGTGCCAGCAGCCAGTCCGATACGCAGTATTTT TRBV7-2 - - TRBJ2-3
CATSRTGGTGELFF TGTGCCACCAGTAGGACAGGGGGGACCGGGGAGCTGTTTTTT TRBV24-1 TRBD1 - TRBJ2-2
CASSLVWRETQYF TGTGCCAGCAGCTTGGTTTGGAGGGAGACCCAGTACTTC TRBV5-4 - - TRBJ2-5
CASSARTVLGETQYF TGTGCCAGCAGCGCCCGGACAGTCCTCGGAGAGACCCAGTACTTC TRBV7-6 - - TRBJ2-5
CASSSDRLAGVYNEQFF TGTGCCAGCAGTTCCGACCGACTAGCGGGAGTCTACAATGAGCAGTTCTTC TRBV27 TRBD2 - TRBJ2-1
CASSLGAAEQYF TGTGCCAGCAGCTTAGGGGCCGCCGAGCAGTACTTC TRBV13 - once TRBJ2-7